The 9 T cell receptor beta chains below all came from one sample that was sequenced in a study of cytomegalovirus exposure and HLA in healthy donors. Clones were sequenced by immunoSEQ multiplex PCR, and TCRdb holds only the in-frame ones, with some missing. The table lists 150,000 to 200,000 clones, roughly 85% of them singletons. The source material was PBMCs. The receptor set was obtained from a man aged 18 to 35 in good health and CMV-seropositive.

The rearrangement joins TRBV28 to TRBJ1-3; D remains ambiguous. Germline CDR1 reads MDHEN; CDR2 reads SYDVKM. Trimming cost V 3 bases and J 13 bases, with 10 bases left between them. The CDR3 loop spans 11 amino acids. In DNA, the CDR3 is TGTGCCAGCAGTTTGGGAGTTCCAATATATTTT. Its translation: CASSLGVPIYF.

The chain is built from TRBV5-1 and TRBJ2-2; TRBD1 aligns across 8 bases. The CDR3 is made up of 17 amino acids. In germline, CDR1 is SGHRS, CDR2 YFSETQ. V shed 3 bases, J shed 4 bases, and the junction held 11 bases outside the gene matches. The CDR3 reads CASSSPGQGRATGELFF. DNA for the CDR3: TGCGCCAGCAGCTCCCCCGGACAGGGACGGGCCACCGGGGAGCTGTTTTTT.

This sequence joins TRBV5-1 and TRBJ2-3, with 10 nucleotides matching TRBD2. Germline-derived CDR1 and CDR2 are SGHRS and YFSETQ. This CDR3 spans 14 amino acids. Trimming cost V 3 bases and J 3 bases; bases outside gene matches: 1. CDR3 loop: CASSSLAGTDTQYF. The DNA of the CDR3 is TGCGCCAGCAGCTCACTAGCGGGAACAGATACGCAGTATTTT.

Only a few counts were recorded for this clone. V gene TRBV6-4 combines with J gene TRBJ2-3, with 7 bases lining up with TRBD2. Trimming removed 0 bases from V and 3 bases from J; junction bases left unmatched: 0. The V gene's germline CDR1 is MRHNA and CDR2 SNTAGT. CDR3 size: 14 residues. CDR3 sequence reads: CASSDSRETDTQYF. CDR3 coding DNA: TGTGCCAGCAGTGACTCGCGGGAGACAGATACGCAGTATTTT.

The chain is built from TRBV27 and TRBJ2-1, with 7 positions matching TRBD2. CDR3 length: 15 amino acids. V was clipped by 5 bases and J by 4 bases; unmatched bases: 8. Germline V lookup: CDR1 MNHEY, CDR2 SMNVEV (reference sequence). CDR3 nucleotide sequence: TGTGCCAGCAGTAACGCGGGAGAACGGTACAATGAGCAGTTCTTC. As protein: CASSNAGERYNEQFF.

The chain couples TRBV5-1 to TRBJ2-2; 13 nucleotides line up with TRBD2. Losses at the gene ends were 4 bases for V and 6 bases for J; bases not matched to a gene: 6. This CDR3 region has 16 residues. Germline values: CDR1 SGHRS, CDR2 YFSETQ. This CDR3 is CASSRLAGGQSGELFF. In nucleotides, the CDR3 is TGCGCCAGCAGCCGACTAGCGGGGGGCCAGTCCGGGGAGCTGTTTTTT.

This clone was seen a few times. DNA for the CDR3: TGCGCCAGCAGTGAGTCGTGGGGAGAAAACATTCAGTACTTC. Residues: CASSESWGENIQYF. V gene TRBV10-2 combines with J gene TRBJ2-4; TRBD2 might be the D (5 bases). From germline, CDR1 is WSHSY and CDR2 SAAADI. The CDR3 extends over 14 amino acids. Trimming removed 0 bases at V and 5 bases at J, with 8 bases between.

The CDR3 DNA follows: TGTGCCAGTAGTCTCGAGGCACCGGGGCAGCCCCAGCATTTT. Its protein product is CASSLEAPGQPQHF. The V and J genes are TRBV19 and TRBJ1-5, with unresolved D. Trimming shortened V by 5 bases and J by 7 bases, and 15 bases separated the two germline ends. From germline, CDR1 is LNHDA and CDR2 SQIVND (reference sequence). The CDR3 totals 14 residues.

The J gene is TRBJ2-5, the V gene TRBV2; tentatively, D is TRBD1 (8 bases). This CDR3 is built from 14 residues. Germline V gene sequence: CDR1 SNHLY, CDR2 FYNNEI. V lost 6 bases to trimming and J lost 2 bases, with 13 bases between them. The CDR3: CASRGGTGQETQYF. The CDR3 nucleotides are TGTGCCAGCAGGGGGGGGACAGGTCAAGAGACCCAGTACTTC.